A single sample gave rise to the 24 T cell receptor beta chains below, sequenced in a study of T cell changes during pregnancy in multiple sclerosis. Sequencing used immunoSEQ multiplex PCR; TCRdb keeps in-frame clones, though not all of them. The sample holds around 50,000 clones; about nine tenths are singletons and the top ten take around 0.61%. The sequencing here drew on CD4+ T cells from peripheral blood mononuclear cells, taken after pregnancy. The source is a female donor in good health, enrolled as a control in a pregnancy study.

The chain has TRBV4-1 and TRBJ1-4; TRBD1 is a possible D gene (6 bases). Germline V gene data show CDR1 as MGHRA and CDR2 as YSYEKL. Trimming stripped 8 bases from V and 8 bases from J, with 15 bases between. The CDR3 contains 13 residues. The chain's CDR3 is CASGLGTPEKLFF. The CDR3 coding sequence is TGCGCCAGCGGGCTCGGGACACCCGAAAAACTGTTTTTT.

The chain recombines TRBV6-1 with TRBJ2-4, with D hard to call. The germline V gene encodes CDR1 MNHNS and CDR2 SASEGT. The V end lost 2 bases, the J end lost 6 bases, and 5 bases lay between the germline ends. CDR3 length: 12 amino acids. CDR3 coding DNA: TGTGCCAGCAGTGAATGGCTAAACATTCAGTACTTC. This sequence encodes CASSEWLNIQYF.

The chain joins TRBV7-9 to TRBJ1-1; the match to TRBD1 covers 8 bases. This CDR3 spans 17 amino acids. V shed 2 bases and J 5 bases; nucleotides not matched to a gene: 13. Germline V gene sequence: CDR1 SEHNR, CDR2 FQNEAQ (reference sequence). Here the CDR3 DNA reads TGTGCCAGCAGCTTATACCTGATAGACAGGGGAAGGACTGAAGCTTTCTTT. This gives the protein CASSLYLIDRGRTEAFF. Full variable domain (remainder filled in from reference TRBV7-9 and TRBJ1-1): DTGVSQNPRHKITKRGQNVTFRCDPISEHNRLYWYRQTLGQGPEFLTYFQNEAQLEKSRLLSDRFSAERPKGSFSTLEIQRTEQGDSAMYLCASSLYLIDRGRTEAFFGQGTRLTVV.

The chain joins TRBV5-6 to TRBJ2-5; 11 bases align to TRBD2. The length of the CDR3 is 16 residues. Germline assignment: CDR1 SGHDT and CDR2 YYEEEE. The junction had 4 bases not matched to a gene; V was cut back by 3 bases and J by 0 bases. The CDR3 DNA follows: TGTGCCAGCAGCTGGTCGGGACTAGCGGACCAAGAGACCCAGTACTTC. As protein: CASSWSGLADQETQYF.

J is TRBJ2-3 and V is TRBV19; tentative D call: TRBD2 (6 bases). Germline V gives CDR1 LNHDA, CDR2 SQIVND (reference sequence). This CDR3 region has 13 residues. Trimming took off 3 bases at V and 8 bases at J, with 12 bases between the two ends. CDR3 coding DNA: TGTGCCAGTAGTATCGCACTAGCTTCTACGCAGTATTTT. Its protein product is CASSIALASTQYF.

The chain recombines TRBV13 with TRBJ2-7; no clear D. Per germline, CDR1 PRHDT and CDR2 FYEKMQ (reference sequence). The CDR3 has 14 amino acids. Trimming pared 1 base from V and 6 bases from J, leaving 13 bases between. The chain's CDR3 is CASSLASSSREQYF. DNA of the CDR3: TGTGCCAGCAGCTTAGCGTCTAGTTCCCGCGAGCAGTACTTC.

V is TRBV10-3 and J is TRBJ2-1; D may be TRBD1 (5 bases). The CDR3 spans 15 residues. The germline gives CDR1 ENHRY, CDR2 SYGVKD. Trimming stripped 6 bases from V and 3 bases from J, with 15 bases between. The CDR3: CAIRTVGADYNEQFF. The CDR3 nucleotides read TGTGCCATCAGGACTGTTGGGGCGGACTACAATGAGCAGTTCTTC.

Turning to this clone: The junction and the germline gene differ at one end; a read error may be behind it. V and J are TRBV29-1 and TRBJ2-1; 7 nucleotides line up with TRBD2. Per germline, CDR1 SQVTM and CDR2 ANQGSEA. The CDR3 runs to 16 residues. DNA for the CDR3: TGCAGCGCCGCGATGAGCGGACGGGAGTTGGATCTCGGGAGGCTCTTC. It encodes CSAAMSGRELDLGRLF.

The gene calls are TRBV6-6 and TRBJ2-7; tentative D call: TRBD1 (5 bases). The CDR3 extends over 16 amino acids. Trimming pared 2 bases from V and 0 bases from J, leaving 14 bases between. CDR1 MNHNY and CDR2 SVGAGI come from the germline V gene (reference sequence). CDR3 protein: CASSYPRPGFSYEQYF. The CDR3 DNA sequence: TGTGCCAGCAGTTACCCCCGCCCAGGGTTCTCCTACGAGCAGTACTTC.

This chain links TRBV4-2 with TRBJ1-1; 8 nucleotides line up with TRBD1. Per germline, CDR1 LGHNA and CDR2 YNFKEQ. The CDR3 loop spans 15 amino acids. Trimming removed 4 bases from V and 3 bases from J; junction bases left unmatched: 7. CDR3 protein: CASSPRVQGDTEAFF. CDR3 DNA sequence: TGTGCCAGCAGCCCTAGGGTACAGGGGGACACTGAAGCTTTCTTT.

This chain uses TRBV7-8 with TRBJ2-1, with TRBD2 identical over 8 bases. After removal of 2 bases from V and 6 bases from J, the junction contained 9 bases not matched to a gene. The CDR3 covers 16 residues. Germline V gene lookup returns CDR1 SGHVS and CDR2 FQNEAQ. This chain's CDR3 is CASSLQNGGGFNEQFF. The CDR3 DNA follows: TGTGCCAGCAGCTTACAAAATGGCGGGGGGTTCAATGAGCAGTTCTTC.

V and J are TRBV6-6 and TRBJ2-5; TRBD1 might be the D (6 bases). V was cut by 6 bases and J by 0 bases, with 14 bases left in between. Germline CDR1 reads MNHNY; CDR2 reads SVGAGI (reference sequence). The CDR3 is made up of 15 amino acids. This chain's CDR3 is CASSLTGTNQETQYF. For the CDR3, the DNA is TGTGCCAGCAGCCTTACCGGGACAAACCAAGAGACCCAGTACTTC.

The chain carries TRBV2 and TRBJ2-2; D unresolved. Germline V gene sequence: CDR1 SNHLY, CDR2 FYNNEI. The CDR3 runs to 14 residues. V was clipped by 3 bases and J by 0 bases, with 5 bases between them. The chain's CDR3 is CASSDIANTGELFF. The DNA of the CDR3 is TGTGCCAGCAGTGACATAGCGAACACCGGGGAGCTGTTTTTT.

The chain has TRBV18 and TRBJ2-7; D perhaps matches TRBD2 (5 bases). The germline V and J ends were trimmed by 3 bases and 2 bases, with 11 bases remaining between them. Germline values: CDR1 KGHSH, CDR2 LQKENI. CDR3 length: 14 amino acids. CDR3 in amino acids: CASSPPTRTYEQYF. The CDR3 DNA reads as TGTGCCAGCTCACCCCCCACTAGAACCTACGAGCAGTACTTC.

The chain carries TRBV10-2 and TRBJ2-7, with 7 bases identical to TRBD1. Per the germline V gene, CDR1 is WSHSY and CDR2 is SAAADI. V lost 4 bases, J lost 4 bases, and 7 bases stayed unmatched. The CDR3 extends over 14 amino acids. Here the CDR3 DNA reads TGCGCCAGCAGTGTTGGGGACAGCACTTACGAGCAGTACTTC. It codes for CASSVGDSTYEQYF.

V and J are TRBV14 and TRBJ1-2; D call uncertain. Germline loops: CDR1 SGHDN, CDR2 FVKESK. This CDR3 comprises 13 residues. The V and J ends lost 1 base and 3 bases respectively, with 6 bases between them. CDR3 in DNA: TGTGCCAGCAGCCAAGCTACCCACTATGGCTACACCTTC. This translates into CASSQATHYGYTF.

The genes are TRBV28 and TRBJ2-7, with 8 nucleotides matching TRBD2. The V segment lost 2 bases and the J segment 3 bases; nucleotides outside the gene matches: 12. Per the germline V gene, CDR1 is MDHEN and CDR2 is SYDVKM. The CDR3 has 17 amino acids. The CDR3, as DNA: TGTGCCAGCAGTTTAATGGGCGGCAGCGGGAGTCACTACGAGCAGTACTTC. The encoded protein is CASSLMGGSGSHYEQYF.

The chain couples TRBV18 to TRBJ2-7; TRBD1 aligns across 8 bases. Germline V lookup: CDR1 KGHSH, CDR2 LQKENI. Trimming took 6 bases from V and 4 from J; bases not matched to a gene: 5. CDR3 length: 13 residues. The CDR3 here is CASSRDRQYEQYF. CDR3 DNA sequence: TGTGCCAGCTCTAGGGACAGGCAATACGAGCAGTACTTC.

This chain joins TRBV7-9 and TRBJ2-5; D remains unclear. CDR3 length equals 14 residues. Germline-derived CDR1 and CDR2 are SEHNR and FQNEAQ (reference sequence). V was pared by 6 bases and J by 0 bases, with 11 bases between. Written as DNA, the CDR3 is TGTGCCAGCAGTACTATGGCGGACCAAGAGACCCAGTACTTC. Translation gives CASSTMADQETQYF.

The CDR3 protein is CATSATSGSFPRGEQYF. The CDR3 DNA follows: TGTGCCACCAGCGCCACTAGCGGGAGCTTCCCCCGGGGCGAGCAGTACTTC. The chain couples TRBV15 to TRBJ2-7, with TRBD2 matching 11 bases. The CDR3 spans 17 residues. Germline assignment: CDR1 LNHNV and CDR2 YYDKDF (reference sequence). The J segment lost 6 bases and the V segment lost 5 bases, leaving 15 bases of the junction unmatched.

V usage is TRBV7-9 and J usage is TRBJ1-1; D uncertain. V lost 5 bases and J lost 7, with 17 bases in between. Per germline, CDR1 SEHNR and CDR2 FQNEAQ (reference sequence). This CDR3 has 14 amino acids. CDR3 sequence (DNA): TGTGCCAGCAGCCTACAACGTAGGAGCTTTGAAGCTTTCTTT. Amino acids: CASSLQRRSFEAFF.

The chain couples TRBV5-1 to TRBJ2-1; the match to TRBD1 covers 8 bases. The CDR3 length is 15 residues. Germline trimming cut 3 bases from V and 5 bases from J; bases unmatched to any gene: 7. Germline CDR1 is SGHRS and CDR2 is YFSETQ. The CDR3 spells CASSSDQGAHNEQFF. CDR3 nucleotides: TGCGCCAGCAGCTCTGACCAGGGGGCCCACAATGAGCAGTTCTTC. Full variable domain (missing parts from reference TRBV5-1 and TRBJ2-1): KAGVTQTPRYLIKTRGQQVTLSCSPISGHRSVSWYQQTPGQGLQFLFEYFSETQRNKGNFPGRFSGRQFSNSRSEMNVSTLELGDSALYLCASSSDQGAHNEQFFGPGTRLTVL.

The gene calls are TRBV18 and TRBJ2-2; D gene unclear. V was shortened by 3 bases and J by 6 bases, with 17 bases between the two germline ends. CDR1 and CDR2 from the germline V gene are KGHSH and LQKENI. This CDR3 contains 16 residues. In DNA, the CDR3 is TGTGCCAGCTCACCCCGCCGACATGGTGGATCCGGGGAGCTGTTTTTT. This sequence encodes CASSPRRHGGSGELFF.

This chain uses TRBV19 with TRBJ2-1; 13 bases align to TRBD2. Germline CDR1 and CDR2: LNHDA and SQIVND (reference sequence). The junction had 8 bases not matched to a gene; V was cut back by 8 bases and J by 10 bases. The CDR3 has 14 amino acids. The CDR3 sequence: CASAGLAGLGEQFF. The CDR3 DNA reads as TGTGCCAGTGCGGGACTAGCGGGATTGGGCGAGCAGTTCTTC.